This TCR beta chain was obtained from a study of vaccination and CD4 T cells after COVID-19. Study-wide context: The cells in question were stimulated using overlapping spike peptides derived from SARS-CoV-2, HCoV-NL63, HCoV-OC43 and HCoV-229E.

Trimming shortened V by 5 bases and J by 0 bases, and 20 bases separated the two germline ends. Germline values: CDR1 SEHNR, CDR2 FQNEAQ (reference sequence). There are 17 residues in the CDR3. This clonotype has a handful of counts. Its antigen remains unidentified. Cultured CD4+ T-cell DNA underwent Oncomine TCR Beta short-read sequencing. Genomic DNA was isolated from CD4+ T cells that had been cultured. MiXCR was run by TCRdb on the PCR reads, yielding one entry per CDR3 protein. Among fewer than 30,000 distinct CDR3 sequences listed, around 50% were seen once. Described treatment: approximately 10-day PBMC culture with coronavirus spike peptide pools or control peptides (ViraFEST assay). ViraFEST enlarged antigen-specific T cell populations with peptide pools and afterwards sequenced TCRs.

This TCR derives from a human donor who received a COVID-19 vaccine. The chain has TRBV7-9 and TRBJ2-7, with D perhaps TRBD1 (7 bases). The sample consisted of CD4+ T cells from blood, cultured in vitro, taken before SARS-CoV-2 vaccination. CDR3 DNA sequence: TGTGCCAGCAGCACCCGGACAGGCGGAGGGTCCTCCTACGAGCAGTACTTC. It specifies CASSTRTGGGSSYEQYF.